One sample yielded the 4 T cell receptor beta chains listed below, sequenced in a study of T cell responses to AZD1222 COVID-19 vaccine. Method: immunoSEQ multiplex PCR; TCRdb's copy keeps in-frame clones and lacks some. The repertoire includes approximately 80,000 clones, around 85% of them detected once, and about 3% sits in the top ten. This specimen was peripheral blood, taken 28 days after the second AZD1222 dose. The origin of the receptors is an adult who received the AZD1222 COVID-19 vaccine.

This chain links TRBV7-2 with TRBJ1-1, with unresolved D. The ends were cut back, 3 bases at V and 2 bases at J, with 16 bases in the middle. Germline V gene sequence: CDR1 SGHTA, CDR2 FQGNSA. The CDR3 has 16 amino acids. In DNA form, the CDR3 reads TGTGCCAGCAGCTTGGTTGGATATATGGCTAACACTGAAGCTTTCTTT. Translated, it gives CASSLVGYMANTEAFF.

The chain recombines TRBV5-1 with TRBJ2-7; TRBD1 aligns across 12 bases. CDR3 size: 13 residues. Losses at the gene ends were 7 bases for V and 4 bases for J; bases not matched to a gene: 3. From germline, CDR1 is SGHRS and CDR2 YFSETQ. The CDR3: CASGTGGGYEQYF. The DNA for the CDR3 is TGCGCCAGCGGGACAGGGGGCGGGTACGAGCAGTACTTC.

V is TRBV19 and J is TRBJ1-1; the match to TRBD1 covers 9 bases. With V trimmed by 4 bases and J by 8 bases, 2 bases remained unmatched. The germline V gene encodes CDR1 LNHDA and CDR2 SQIVND (reference sequence). CDR3 size: 12 residues. The CDR3 loop is CASSTGTGEAFF. CDR3 sequence (DNA): TGTGCCAGTAGTACAGGGACAGGGGAAGCTTTCTTT.

The gene calls are TRBV7-2 and TRBJ1-4; possible D gene TRBD1, 5 bases. V was cut by 3 bases and J by 6 bases, with 11 bases left in between. The CDR3 has 14 residues. Germline CDR1 and CDR2: SGHTA and FQGNSA. This CDR3 is CASSFSQGYEKLFF. CDR3 sequence (DNA): TGTGCCAGCAGCTTTAGCCAGGGTTATGAAAAACTGTTTTTT.